These 30 T cell receptor beta chains originate from one sample sequenced in a study of response to subunit inactivated influenza vaccine (dated by TCRdb to 2016 to 2018). The library was built by means of RT-PCR. Sequencer: Illumina HiSeq 2500. TCRdb reanalyzed the raw reads on its own, using fastp at Q25 for trimming and MiXCR for clone calling, and kept in-frame beta chains. Rows with a matching CDR3 protein are joined into one entry that keeps the most common DNA and genes. The sample contains 650,000 to 800,000 distinct CDR3 sequences, approximately 18% of them found a single time. The biggest ten clones account for approximately 11% of the sample. The sequencing used PBMCs from blood, collected 5 days after vaccination. The receptors stem from a man aged 50 to 59 who received an inactivated influenza vaccine. Donor details come from another sample of the same person, matched by shared clones.

This clonotype was seen more than once but under ten times. This sequence joins TRBV9 and TRBJ2-2; no clear D gene. Looked up from germline, CDR1 is SGDLS and CDR2 is YYNGEE. The CDR3 totals 13 residues. Deletions cut 3 bases from V and 4 bases from J, with 7 bases between. The CDR3 coding sequence is TGTGCCAGCAGCGCAGTGCTCACCGGGGAGCTGTTTTTT. As protein: CASSAVLTGELFF.

The CDR3 here is CSARPTGGNYGYTF. CDR3 nucleotides: TGCAGTGCTAGACCGACAGGGGGGAACTATGGCTACACCTTC. The chain links TRBV20-1 to TRBJ1-2; 9 bases match TRBD1. The CDR3 has 14 amino acids. V trimming: 2 bases; J trimming: 2 bases; junction bases outside the gene matches: 3. Germline CDR1 is DFQATT and CDR2 is SNEGSKA (reference sequence).

This clonotype was detected a few times. The V call is TRBV7-9, the J call TRBJ2-7; 10 nucleotides line up with TRBD2. CDR1 SEHNR and CDR2 FQNEAQ come from the germline V gene (reference sequence). This CDR3 comprises 16 residues. V was pared by 0 bases and J by 9 bases, with 11 bases of the junction left unmatched. For the CDR3, the DNA is TGTGCCAGCAGCTTAGCGAGAAGCGGGGGGGCTGAGGCGCAGTACTTC. This encodes CASSLARSGGAEAQYF.

The V gene is TRBV28, the J gene TRBJ2-7; D tentatively fits TRBD1 or TRBD2 (5 bases each). V was cut by 7 bases and J by 4 bases, with 14 bases left in between. The length of the CDR3 is 13 residues. Germline lookup yields CDR1 MDHEN and CDR2 SYDVKM. The CDR3 loop reads CASTPWGRYEQYF. CDR3 DNA: TGTGCCAGCACCCCTTGGGGGAGATACGAGCAGTACTTC. The complete variable domain, with remaining parts taken from reference TRBV28 and TRBJ2-7, reads DVKVTQSSRYLVKRTGEKVFLECVQDMDHENMFWYRQDPGLGLRLIYFSYDVKMKEKGDIPEGYSVSREKKERFSLILESASTNQTSMYLCASTPWGRYEQYFGPGTRLTVT.

CDR3 in DNA: TGTGCCAGCAGCACTACCGGGGGGAGGGTCGACACTGAAGCTTTCTTT. Encoded protein: CASSTTGGRVDTEAFF. V gene TRBV7-2 combines with J gene TRBJ1-1; weak D call: TRBD1 (5 bases). V dropped 5 bases and J dropped 3 bases, with 19 bases sitting between them. Germline values: CDR1 SGHTA, CDR2 FQGNSA. The CDR3 is 16 residues long.

This rearrangement joins TRBV29-1 to TRBJ1-2; D remains unclear. Germline values: CDR1 SQVTM, CDR2 ANQGSEA. V gave up 6 bases and J gave up 2 bases, with 10 bases separating them. CDR3 length: 12 residues. The CDR3 sequence is CSVGSTNYGYTF. As DNA, the CDR3 is TGCAGCGTCGGATCGACGAACTATGGCTACACCTTC.

This chain links TRBV20-1 with TRBJ2-7, with 7 positions matching TRBD2. Germline V gives CDR1 DFQATT, CDR2 SNEGSKA (reference sequence). V lost 6 bases and J lost 0; bases outside the gene matches: 8. CDR3 length: 14 residues. CDR3 sequence (DNA): TGCAGTGCCCCCAAGGGCGGGAGCTCCTACGAGCAGTACTTC. It specifies CSAPKGGSSYEQYF.

The chain combines TRBV30 with TRBJ2-2; D is undetermined. The germline V gene encodes CDR1 GTSNPN and CDR2 SVGIG (reference sequence). The CDR3 sequence is 13 residues long. Trimming took 0 bases from V and 4 from J, leaving 6 bases between them. The chain's CDR3 is CAWSVGSTGELFF. The CDR3 nucleotides read TGTGCCTGGAGTGTCGGTAGCACCGGGGAGCTGTTTTTT.

This rearrangement joins TRBV6-2 or TRBV6-3 to TRBJ2-3, with 10 bases that match TRBD2. J lost 6 bases, V lost 7 bases, and 10 bases had no gene match. Looked up from germline, CDR1 is MNHEY and CDR2 is SVGEGT. The CDR3 runs 15 residues. The CDR3 DNA sequence: TGTGCCAGCAAAGAAGCGGGGGGGGTTAAGGATACGCAGTATTTT. Amino acid sequence: CASKEAGGVKDTQYF.

The chain has TRBV11-2 and TRBJ1-5; a weak D match, TRBD1 (5 bases). The CDR3 spans 15 residues. In germline, CDR1 is SGHAT, CDR2 FQNNGV. V lost 5 bases to trimming and J lost 0 bases, with 11 bases between them. CDR3 nucleotides: TGTGCCAGCAGCCCGGACACGAATAGCAATCAGCCCCAGCATTTT. Protein sequence: CASSPDTNSNQPQHF.

The table lists this clonotype with a few counts. The rearrangement joins TRBV9 to TRBJ2-7, with D uncertain. CDR1 SGDLS and CDR2 YYNGEE come from the germline V gene. CDR3 size: 13 residues. V lost 2 bases and J lost 2, with 8 bases in between. This chain's CDR3 is CASSVSSTYEQYF. The CDR3 nucleotides read TGTGCCAGCAGCGTTAGCTCCACCTACGAGCAGTACTTC.

This clonotype was detected a few times. The genes are TRBV10-3 and TRBJ2-2, with 7 positions matching TRBD2. V shed 10 bases, J shed 2 bases, and the junction held 10 bases outside the gene matches. This CDR3 is 15 amino acids long. Germline CDR1 and CDR2: ENHRY and SYGVKD. The CDR3 region has the DNA TGTGCCACCAGGGAAGCTAGCGGAAACACCGGGGAGCTGTTTTTT. This codes for CATREASGNTGELFF.

This chain joins TRBV12-3 or TRBV12-4 and TRBJ2-1, with D tentatively TRBD1 (6 bases). The CDR3 is 15 residues long. V lost 3 bases, J lost 6 bases, and 15 bases lay in between. The CDR3 sequence is CASSLGAGNLNEQFF. In nucleotides, the CDR3 is TGTGCCAGCAGTTTGGGGGCAGGGAACCTCAATGAGCAGTTCTTC.

The V call is TRBV10-3, the J call TRBJ2-2; no clear D. The CDR3 contains 14 residues. Trimming stripped 6 bases from V and 2 bases from J, with 10 bases between. Germline CDR1 is ENHRY and CDR2 is SYGVKD. CDR3 protein: CAIRKAQNTGELFF. In nucleotides, the CDR3 is TGTGCCATCAGGAAAGCACAAAACACCGGGGAGCTGTTTTTT.

This clonotype appeared a few times. The chain has TRBV5-1 and TRBJ1-1; 10 nucleotides line up with TRBD1. The CDR3 length is 17 residues. The germline CDR1 and CDR2 sequences are SGHRS and YFSETQ. V lost 0 bases and J lost 3; bases outside the gene matches: 8. CDR3 region: CASSLVGGQGLDTEAFF. The CDR3 nucleotides are TGCGCCAGCAGCTTGGTAGGGGGACAGGGGCTCGACACTGAAGCTTTCTTT.

This clonotype was counted only a few times. V and J are TRBV29-1 and TRBJ2-2; D is possibly TRBD1 (6 bases). The CDR3 has 15 amino acids. Germline CDR1 SQVTM, CDR2 ANQGSEA. The V and J ends lost 0 bases and 4 bases respectively, with 12 bases between them. In DNA, the CDR3 is TGCAGCGTTGAAGATCAAGGACAGAGCACCGGGGAGCTGTTTTTT. Its protein is CSVEDQGQSTGELFF.

V and J are TRBV7-2 and TRBJ2-5; D might be TRBD2 (5 bases). CDR1 is SGHTA and CDR2 is FQGNSA in the germline V gene. The CDR3 sequence is 17 residues long. V lost 0 bases and J lost 0, with 14 bases in between. The CDR3 nucleotides read TGTGCCAGCAGCTTAGCTTTTGAGCGGTCGTACCAAGAGACCCAGTACTTC. This sequence encodes CASSLAFERSYQETQYF.

This rearrangement joins TRBV27 to TRBJ2-3; 7 bases align to TRBD2. The CDR3 totals 16 residues. The J segment lost 1 base and the V segment lost 5 bases, leaving 9 bases of the junction unmatched. CDR1 is MNHEY, CDR2 SMNVEV, per germline (reference sequence). CDR3 sequence: CASSHPTSWGTDTQYF. The DNA of the CDR3 is TGTGCCAGCAGTCACCCGACTAGCTGGGGCACAGATACGCAGTATTTT.

V gene TRBV6-1 combines with J gene TRBJ2-1, with D perhaps matching TRBD2 (6 bases). Per germline, CDR1 MNHNS and CDR2 SASEGT. V was shortened by 9 bases and J by 9 bases, with 18 bases between the two germline ends. The CDR3 runs 13 residues. CDR3 in DNA: TGTGCCAGTTCGAGGACGGGGGTAGCTGAGCAGTTCTTC. It codes for CASSRTGVAEQFF.

This clonotype occurred many times. The conserved closing phenylalanine or tryptophan is absent in this CDR3, likely reflecting a read error. Because the CDR3's place on the DNA is in doubt, the DNA is left out and the CDR3 is given as listed by TCRdb. The genes are TRBV10-3 and TRBJ1-2; the table names TRBD1, a call not compared with the DNA. CDR1 is ENHRY, CDR2 SYGVKD, per germline. Including both end residues, the CDR3 is 11 amino acids long. The CDR3 sequence: CAIGTGWEVSL.

This chain joins TRBV24-1 and TRBJ2-3, with D maybe TRBD2 (6 bases). The CDR3 is 17 amino acids. Germline CDR1 is KGHDR and CDR2 is SFDVKD. Trimming pared 4 bases from V and 5 bases from J, leaving 21 bases between. The DNA of the CDR3 is TGTGCCACCAGTGACCCATTGACTAGAACTGAGGGAGATACGCAGTATTTT. Translated: CATSDPLTRTEGDTQYF.

This clonotype was seen only a few times. The V gene is TRBV27, the J gene TRBJ2-7, with TRBD2 matching 11 bases. V shed 5 bases, J shed 5 bases, and the junction held 11 bases outside the gene matches. CDR1 and CDR2 (germline): MNHEY, SMNVEV (reference sequence). There are 16 residues in the CDR3. For the CDR3, the DNA is TGTGCCAGCAGTCCAATCCTGACTAGCGGGATTGACGAGCAGTACTTC. It yields the protein CASSPILTSGIDEQYF.

The rearrangement uses TRBV27 and TRBJ2-7, with a possible D match to TRBD1 (5 bases). The CDR3 has 15 amino acids. The V gene's germline CDR1 is MNHEY and CDR2 SMNVEV (reference sequence). Trimming removed 6 bases from V and 0 bases from J, with 15 bases in between. The CDR3 DNA reads as TGTGCCAGCAGGCAGGGATACGGAAACTCCTACGAGCAGTACTTC. Residues: CASRQGYGNSYEQYF.

V and J are TRBV7-9 and TRBJ2-1; 10 bases agree with TRBD2. Looked up from germline, CDR1 is SEHNR and CDR2 is FQNEAQ (reference sequence). Trimming took 4 bases from V and 7 from J; bases not matched to a gene: 7. The CDR3 covers 15 residues. The DNA for the CDR3 is TGTGCCAGCAGCTCCCCGGGACTAGCGTTTAATGAGCAGTTCTTC. Its protein product is CASSSPGLAFNEQFF.

This clonotype was observed a few times. The CDR3 region has the DNA TGCGCCAGCAGCCAATCCGGGACTCAGAACACTGAAGCTTTCTTT. As protein: CASSQSGTQNTEAFF. The V call is TRBV4-3, the J call TRBJ1-1, with D maybe TRBD1 (5 bases). The length of the CDR3 is 15 residues. V was pared by 2 bases and J by 1 base, with 11 bases between. CDR1 is LGHNA, CDR2 YSLEER, per germline.

This clonotype turned up a few times. The rearrangement uses TRBV11-2 and TRBJ2-1, with D perhaps TRBD2 (6 bases). The V and J ends lost 6 bases and 4 bases respectively, with 25 bases between them. The germline CDR1 and CDR2 sequences are SGHAT and FQNNGV. CDR3 length equals 18 residues. The chain's CDR3 is CASRRNGGLHLLYNEQFF. CDR3 nucleotide sequence: TGTGCCAGCAGGCGGAACGGGGGACTCCATCTATTGTACAATGAGCAGTTCTTC.

This clonotype was found once. This sequence joins TRBV15 and TRBJ2-2; the D call may be TRBD1 or TRBD2 (5 bases each). There are 17 residues in the CDR3. The V end was cut by 0 bases, the J end by 1 base, with 12 bases between. Germline V gives CDR1 LNHNV, CDR2 YYDKDF (reference sequence). CDR3 nucleotide sequence: TGTGCCACCAGCAGAGATGTTGGGACGATGAACACCGGGGAGCTGTTTTTT. Residues: CATSRDVGTMNTGELFF.

This clonotype has ten or more counts. This chain joins TRBV20-1 and TRBJ2-1; 7 bases are shared with TRBD2. This CDR3 spans 12 amino acids. Trimming cost V 7 bases and J 12 bases; bases outside gene matches: 12. CDR1 is DFQATT and CDR2 is SNEGSKA in the germline V gene (reference sequence). The CDR3 DNA is TGCAGTGTTCGAAGCGGGGCGGAGATGCAGTTCTTC. Its protein product is CSVRSGAEMQFF.

The V and J genes are TRBV29-1 and TRBJ2-1; 8 bases agree with TRBD2. Germline V gene sequence: CDR1 SQVTM, CDR2 ANQGSEA. J was trimmed by 8 bases and V by 3 bases; bases with no gene match: 12. CDR3 size: 15 residues. The CDR3 sequence is CSVEGRTSWADEQFF. The CDR3 region has the DNA TGCAGCGTTGAGGGCAGGACTAGCTGGGCCGATGAGCAGTTCTTC.

The V call is TRBV7-9, the J call TRBJ2-7; 10 bases agree with TRBD1. The CDR3 is 15 amino acids. V lost 5 bases, J lost 2 bases, and 6 bases stayed unmatched. Germline-derived CDR1 and CDR2 are SEHNR and FQNEAQ (reference sequence). The CDR3 spells CASSDDGTGAYEQYF. CDR3 in DNA: TGTGCCAGCAGCGATGATGGGACAGGGGCCTACGAGCAGTACTTC.